The 7 T cell receptor beta chains reported below all come from one sample, sequenced in a study of identical twins. TCRdb analysed the 5' RACE reads with MiXCR anew, one entry per CDR3 protein. The profile shows about 100,000 distinct CDR3 sequences, about 6.1% of them singletons. Sequenced: memory T cells sorted from blood. These receptors came from a woman aged 45-60 years in good health.

The V gene is TRBV4-1, the J gene TRBJ2-5; TRBD1 might be the D (7 bases). The V and J ends lost 4 bases and 4 bases respectively, with 19 bases between them. This CDR3 contains 16 residues. Germline CDR1 is MGHRA and CDR2 is YSYEKL. The CDR3, as DNA: TGCGCCAGCAGCCGAAGACAGGGAGGAGGGGGAGAGACCCAGTACTTC. Amino acids: CASSRRQGGGGETQYF.

This clonotype appeared many times. The chain is built from TRBV6-2 or TRBV6-3 and TRBJ2-7; D unclear. Trimming shortened V by 6 bases and J by 0 bases, and 15 bases separated the two germline ends. Germline CDR1 is MNHEY and CDR2 is SVGEGT. The CDR3 is made up of 15 amino acids. The CDR3 spells CASSSPREVSYEQYV. As DNA, the CDR3 is TGTGCCAGCAGCTCACCACGTGAAGTCTCCTACGAGCAGTACGTC.

This clonotype was seen at least ten times. The chain is built from TRBV5-1 and TRBJ1-1, with 9 bases identical to TRBD1. CDR1 is SGHRS and CDR2 is YFSETQ in the germline V gene. The junction had 6 bases not matched to a gene; V was cut back by 4 bases and J by 5 bases. The CDR3 runs 14 residues. CDR3 DNA: TGCGCCAGCAGCCCACAGGGGGCGCGTACTGAAGCTTTCTTT. Translated, it gives CASSPQGARTEAFF.

This clonotype has ten or more counts. V usage is TRBV20-1 and J usage is TRBJ1-3; D is unresolved. The CDR3 is made up of 13 amino acids. CDR1 and CDR2 (germline): DFQATT, SNEGSKA (reference sequence). V lost 1 base, J lost 8 bases, and 12 bases lay in between. CDR3: CSARGWQADTIYF. For the CDR3, the DNA is TGCAGTGCTAGAGGGTGGCAGGCGGACACCATATATTTT.

This clonotype was recorded at least ten times. J is TRBJ2-7 and V is TRBV5-1, with D possibly TRBD1 on 5 matching bases. V was shortened by 3 bases and J by 5 bases, with 9 bases between the two germline ends. Germline V gives CDR1 SGHRS, CDR2 YFSETQ. CDR3 length: 12 residues. In DNA, the CDR3 is TGCGCCAGCAGCTCGACGACAGACGAGCAGTACTTC. Translating it yields CASSSTTDEQYF.

The table lists this clonotype with many counts. The CDR3 DNA reads TGCAGCGTTACCGGGACCAACTATGGCTACACCTTC. It specifies CSVTGTNYGYTF. The gene calls are TRBV29-1 and TRBJ1-2; possibly TRBD1 for D (5 bases). V was cut by 5 bases and J by 2 bases, with 9 bases left in between. Germline V gene sequence: CDR1 SQVTM, CDR2 ANQGSEA. The CDR3 length is 12 residues.

This clonotype was detected many times. This sequence joins TRBV7-8 and TRBJ2-7; a possible D gene is TRBD2 (5 bases). The V gene lost 2 bases and the J gene lost 1 base, with 12 bases spanning the gap. Looked up from germline, CDR1 is SGHVS and CDR2 is FQNEAQ. The CDR3 runs to 15 residues. DNA for the CDR3: TGTGCCAGCAGCTTAACGCCGGGAAGTTCCTACGAGCAGTACGTC. Protein sequence: CASSLTPGSSYEQYV.